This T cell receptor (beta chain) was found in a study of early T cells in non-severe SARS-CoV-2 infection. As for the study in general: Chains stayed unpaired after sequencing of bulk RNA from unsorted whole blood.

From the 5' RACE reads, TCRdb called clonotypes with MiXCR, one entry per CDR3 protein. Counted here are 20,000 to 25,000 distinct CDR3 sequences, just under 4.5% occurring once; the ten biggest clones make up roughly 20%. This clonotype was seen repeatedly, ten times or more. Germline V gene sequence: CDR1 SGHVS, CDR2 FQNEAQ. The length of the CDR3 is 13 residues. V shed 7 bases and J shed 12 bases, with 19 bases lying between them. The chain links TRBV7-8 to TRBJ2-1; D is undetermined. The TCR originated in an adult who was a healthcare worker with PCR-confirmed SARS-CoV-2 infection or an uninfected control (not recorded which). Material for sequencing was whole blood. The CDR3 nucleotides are TGTGCCAGCACCGATATCCCCCCGCCCGGGCAGTTCTTC. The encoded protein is CASTDIPPPGQFF.